These T cell receptor beta chains were read from a single sample in a study of T cell repertoires in cytomegalovirus infection. TCRdb reanalysed the reads using MiXCR and keeps one entry per CDR3 protein. The sample lists over 300,000 distinct CDR3 sequences, approximately 9.5% seen once, with about 3.9% in the top ten. Sequencing used PBMCs. The receptors were gathered from a human donor in good health (CMV status not recorded). Some clones in this sample may be carry-over from other donors' samples. The CDR3 runs from the conserved cysteine through the conserved F or W. Each record gives: D gene, V gene, J gene, clone size, CDR3 DNA, CDR3 protein. A D gene is named only where the DNA matches it firmly. Where a row states a size, it is once, few, many or the class of an expanded clone; other rows omit it.

>.|TRBV10-3|TRBJ1-2|few
TGTGCCATCAGTGAATCCAATCAGGGTACTGGCTACACCTTC
CAISESNQGTGYTF
>.|TRBV7-2|TRBJ1-2|many
TGTGCCAGCAGCTTAGTCGGGGGCTATGGCTACACCTTC
CASSLVGGYGYTF
>.|TRBV7-6|TRBJ2-3|few
TGTGCCGGAAATAAGGGAGGCCTCGATACGCAGTATTTT
CAGNKGGLDTQYF
>TRBD1|TRBV7-6|TRBJ2-5|many
TGTGCCAGCAGCTTATACCCAAGTCGGGACAGGGAACAACAAGAGACCCAGTACTTC
CASSLYPSRDREQQETQYF
>.|TRBV19|TRBJ2-3|few
TGTGCCAGTAGTATAGACCAGCCCGGACGAGTAGATACGCAGTATTTT
CASSIDQPGRVDTQYF
>TRBD2|TRBV4-1|TRBJ2-1|.
TGTGCCAGCAACCGACTAGCGGGCTCCTACAATGAGCAGTTCTTC
CASNRLAGSYNEQFF
>.|TRBV6-6|TRBJ2-1|few
TGTGCCAGCAGTCTACACCGTGATGAGCAGTTCTTC
CASSLHRDEQFF
>.|TRBV24-1|TRBJ2-2|.
TGTGCCACCAGTGATTTGCGGGCAGGAGGTTATGATGGCGGGGAGCTGTTTTTT
CATSDLRAGGYDGGELFF
>.|TRBV7-6|TRBJ1-1|many
TGTGCCAGCAGCCCCGGAGTCATAGCGAACACTGAAGCTTTCTTT
CASSPGVIANTEAFF
>.|TRBV4-1|TRBJ1-6|.
TGCGCCAGCAGCCAAGAGGCCGGGGGTCCCTATTCACCCCTCCACTTT
CASSQEAGGPYSPLHF
>TRBD1|TRBV7-4|TRBJ2-5|many
TGTGCCAGCAGCTTAACAGGGGGCGAGGAGACCCAGTACTTC
CASSLTGGEETQYF
>TRBD1|TRBV5-1|TRBJ1-6|.
TGCGCCAGCAGCTTCGACAGGGGGGATTCACCCCTCCACTTT
CASSFDRGDSPLHF
>.|TRBV6-1|TRBJ1-1|few
TGTGCCAGCAGTGACGGACTCGAAGCTTTCTTT
CASSDGLEAFF
>.|TRBV7-2|TRBJ2-1|many
TGTGCCAGCCTCAGGCGGCTAGAAGGCAATGAGCAGTTCTTC
CASLRRLEGNEQFF
>TRBD1|TRBV25-1|TRBJ2-7|.
TGTGCCAGCAGGGGACAGATCTCCTACGAGCAGTACTTC
CASRGQISYEQYF
>.|TRBV7-9|TRBJ1-2|many
TGTGCCAGCAGCTTCCTCGGGGGGGGCCGAGGCTACACCTTC
CASSFLGGGRGYTF
>.|TRBV14|TRBJ1-2|.
TGTGCCAGCAGCCAAAGCGGGAACTATGGCTACACCTTC
CASSQSGNYGYTF
>.|TRBV7-2|TRBJ1-6|many
TGTGCCAGCAGCTTAGCGAGCGTAGGCCAGCGACTCTCCTATAATTCACCCCTCCACTTT
CASSLASVGQRLSYNSPLHF
>.|TRBV14|TRBJ2-5|few
TGTGCCAGCAGCCAAGATAAGAAACAGGGACAGTACTTC
CASSQDKKQGQYF